The entry that follows covers one T cell receptor (beta chain) sequence. The data stem from a study of cytomegalovirus exposure and HLA in healthy donors. The PCR used 60 Vbeta and 13 Jbeta primers. Here immunoSEQ multiplex PCR was the method, and the copy in TCRdb shows in-frame clones only, minus some. The table includes some 150,000 clones, about four fifths detected once. The CDR3 is 15 amino acids. V lost 1 base to trimming and J lost 3 bases, with 16 bases between them. The germline CDR1 and CDR2 sequences are GTSNPN and SVGIG (reference sequence). V gene TRBV30 combines with J gene TRBJ2-7, with TRBD2 as a possible D gene (7 bases). The sample taken for sequencing was PBMCs. The source is a man aged 40-50 years in good health and CMV-seropositive. The CDR3 here is CAWSARGGRYYEQYF. The CDR3 region has the DNA TGTGCCTGGAGTGCAAGGGGGGGCAGATACTACGAGCAGTACTTC.